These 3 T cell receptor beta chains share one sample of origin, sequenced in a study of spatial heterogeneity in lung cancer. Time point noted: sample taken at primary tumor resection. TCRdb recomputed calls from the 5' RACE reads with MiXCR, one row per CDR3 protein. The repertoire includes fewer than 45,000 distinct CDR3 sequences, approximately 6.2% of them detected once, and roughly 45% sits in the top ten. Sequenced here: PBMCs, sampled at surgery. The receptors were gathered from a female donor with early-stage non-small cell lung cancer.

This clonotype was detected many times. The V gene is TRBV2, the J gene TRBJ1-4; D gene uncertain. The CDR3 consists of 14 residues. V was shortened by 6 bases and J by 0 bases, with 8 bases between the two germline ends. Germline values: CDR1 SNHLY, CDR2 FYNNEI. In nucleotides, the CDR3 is TGTGCCAGCAGGGAGTACCCAACTAATGAAAAACTGTTTTTT. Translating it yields CASREYPTNEKLFF.

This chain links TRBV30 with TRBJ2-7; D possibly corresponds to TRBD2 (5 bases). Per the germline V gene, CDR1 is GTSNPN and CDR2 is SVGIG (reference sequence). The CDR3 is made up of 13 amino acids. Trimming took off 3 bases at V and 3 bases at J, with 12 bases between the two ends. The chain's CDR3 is CAWSGRGHYEQYF. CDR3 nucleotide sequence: TGTGCCTGGAGCGGTAGAGGGCACTACGAGCAGTACTTC.

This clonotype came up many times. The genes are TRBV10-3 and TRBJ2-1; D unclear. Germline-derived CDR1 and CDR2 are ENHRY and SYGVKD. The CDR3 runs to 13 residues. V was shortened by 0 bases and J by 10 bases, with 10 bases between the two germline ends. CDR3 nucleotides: TGTGCCATCAGTGAGTCGGGTAGCAGGGAGCAGTTCTTC. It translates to CAISESGSREQFF.